The 8 T cell receptor beta chains given below trace back to one sample, sequenced in a study of memory CD4+ T cells and cytomegalovirus serostatus. Single viable CD3+CD4+CD8-CD45RO+ cells were sorted as the memory CD4+ T cells. Using immunoSEQ multiplex PCR, the repertoire was profiled, and TCRdb retains in-frame clones only, with some absent. The sample contains 70,000 or so clones, about 73% of which appear only once. The sample comprised memory CD4+ T cells from blood. These receptor sequences come from an adult in good health and CMV-seropositive.

This clone was seen only a few times. This chain connects TRBV9 to TRBJ1-1, with unresolved D. The CDR3 totals 14 residues. Germline CDR1 SGDLS, CDR2 YYNGEE. The V end was cut by 3 bases, the J end by 2 bases, with 11 bases between. This CDR3 reads CASSADGDNTEAFF. The CDR3 DNA is TGTGCCAGCAGCGCGGACGGGGATAACACTGAAGCTTTCTTT.

The chain is built from TRBV6-5 and TRBJ1-2, with D possibly being TRBD1 (5 bases). The CDR3 loop spans 11 amino acids. The germline gives CDR1 MNHEY, CDR2 SVGAGI. V gave up 9 bases and J gave up 4 bases, with 9 bases separating them. The CDR3 region has the DNA TGTGCCAGTAGGGACGGCTATGGCTACACCTTC. Its translation: CASRDGYGYTF.

The chain uses TRBV7-2 and TRBJ2-3; no definite D call. V gave up 3 bases and J gave up 4 bases, with 8 bases separating them. There are 13 residues in the CDR3. Germline V gives CDR1 SGHTA, CDR2 FQGNSA. CDR3 residues: CASSFQIADTQYF. The CDR3 DNA sequence: TGTGCCAGCAGCTTCCAAATCGCAGATACGCAGTATTTT.

The V call is TRBV5-1, the J call TRBJ2-1; perhaps TRBD1 as D (6 bases). Germline V gene data show CDR1 as SGHRS and CDR2 as YFSETQ. V was trimmed by 2 bases and J by 2 bases, leaving 14 bases between them. The CDR3 length is 16 residues. In nucleotides, the CDR3 is TGCGCCAGCAGCTTTAATCCCGCAGGGGCCTACAATGAGCAGTTCTTC. Protein sequence: CASSFNPAGAYNEQFF. Based on the CDR3 plus reference TRBV5-1 and TRBJ2-1, the full variable domain is KAGVTQTPRYLIKTRGQQVTLSCSPISGHRSVSWYQQTPGQGLQFLFEYFSETQRNKGNFPGRFSGRQFSNSRSEMNVSTLELGDSALYLCASSFNPAGAYNEQFFGPGTRLTVL.

This sequence joins TRBV2 and TRBJ1-1; TRBD1 agrees at 8 bases. The CDR3 covers 14 residues. Germline trimming cut 7 bases from V and 3 bases from J; bases unmatched to any gene: 7. The germline CDR1 and CDR2 sequences are SNHLY and FYNNEI. Written as DNA, the CDR3 is TGTGCCAGCACCACAGGGGGATTACACACTGAAGCTTTCTTT. Protein: CASTTGGLHTEAFF.

This chain uses TRBV29-1 with TRBJ1-3; D ambiguous. CDR1 is SQVTM, CDR2 ANQGSEA, per germline. This CDR3 is 12 amino acids long. Trimming removed 5 bases at V and 2 bases at J, with 7 bases between. In DNA form, the CDR3 reads TGCAGCGTTCGGGAGACTGGAAACACCATATATTTT. Translated: CSVRETGNTIYF.

In this sample, this clone turned up once. V usage is TRBV15 and J usage is TRBJ1-2; D is undetermined. V gave up 1 base and J gave up 4 bases, with 10 bases separating them. The CDR3 spans 14 residues. The V gene's germline CDR1 is LNHNV and CDR2 YYDKDF (reference sequence). The CDR3 loop reads CATSRALPTYGYTF. The CDR3 DNA reads as TGTGCCACCAGCAGAGCCCTTCCTACCTATGGCTACACCTTC.

The rearrangement joins TRBV7-8 to TRBJ1-2, with 8 bases matching TRBD1. Germline V gene sequence: CDR1 SGHVS, CDR2 FQNEAQ. This CDR3 comprises 14 residues. Trimming at V came to 5 bases and at J to 5 bases, leaving 7 bases not matched to a gene. CDR3 amino acids: CASSPTGEGYGYTF. The CDR3 DNA is TGTGCCAGCAGCCCGACAGGGGAGGGATATGGCTACACCTTC.